This record concerns one T cell receptor beta chain sequence. Alongside a J-beta primer mix, a sample-barcoded 5' primer served in a second PCR lasting roughly 6 to 11 cycles. Paired-end reads containing CDR3 totaled no fewer than 3 million for each sample. TCRdb fed the 5' RACE reads into MiXCR, producing one record per CDR3 protein. The sample comprises under 800,000 distinct CDR3 sequences, roughly two fifths of which are singletons, and roughly 19% rests with the top ten. The data are from a study of blood T cells in healthy people across ages. Trimming took 7 bases from V and 6 from J; bases not matched to a gene: 23. Germline CDR1 and CDR2: SQVTM and ANQGSEA. The CDR3 is made up of 19 amino acids.

The chain uses TRBV29-1 and TRBJ2-1, with TRBD2 matching over 11 bases. The sequenced sample consisted of blood. The receptor's source is a woman aged 60-75 years in good health. CDR3 sequence reads: CSAGTGFSTSGRTINEQFF. As DNA, the CDR3 is TGCAGCGCCGGGACAGGGTTCTCCACTAGCGGGAGAACCATCAATGAGCAGTTCTTC.